This T cell receptor beta chain was observed in a study of response to subunit inactivated influenza vaccine. Findings of the study overall: New T cells are recruited in small numbers by each seasonal influenza vaccination, according to the authors' suggestion.

TCRdb passed the RT-PCR reads through MiXCR, listing each CDR3 protein once. The sample includes about 540,000 distinct CDR3 sequences, about 15% of them seen just once. J gave up 7 bases and V 2 bases, and 4 bases lay outside the gene matches. Germline V gene data show CDR1 as MNHEY and CDR2 as SVGEGT. The CDR3 extends over 13 amino acids. This clonotype was observed many times. What it recognizes is unknown. The source material was PBMCs from blood, sampled 11 to 12 days after vaccination. This chain connects TRBV6-2 or TRBV6-3 to TRBJ1-1; 7 bases match TRBD1. The sequence derives from a man in his fifties or sixties who received an inactivated influenza vaccine. In DNA, the CDR3 is TGTGCCAGCAGTTACAGGGACAGCAGTGAAGCTTTCTTT. Translating gives CASSYRDSSEAFF.